These 14 T cell receptor beta chains were sequenced from one sample in a study of metastatic and nonmetastatic thyroid tumors. Prior to thyroid surgery, none of the patients had received any treatment. With MiXCR, TCRdb called clones anew from the PCR reads. Here the sample spans more than 10,000 clones, about 21% being singletons. The sequencing sample was made of adjacent normal tissue. These receptors were obtained from a female donor with papillary thyroid cancer or a benign thyroid nodule (not recorded which). Some clones in this sample may be carry-over from other donors' samples.

By proportion, this clone is medium-sized. Relative to the germline gene, one junction end is altered; a read error may explain this. The J gene is TRBJ1-5, the V gene TRBV19; D is ambiguous. This CDR3 spans 14 amino acids. Germline V lookup: CDR1 LNHDA, CDR2 SQIVND (reference sequence). The CDR3 here is CASSLDHNNQPQHF. The CDR3 nucleotides read TGTGCCAGTAGTCTAGATCACAACAATCAGCCCCAGCATTTT.

The V call is TRBV6-1, the J call TRBJ1-2; D ambiguous. The CDR3 spans 14 residues. Germline CDR1 is MNHNS and CDR2 is SASEGT. V was clipped by 8 bases and J by 1 base, with 14 bases between them. The chain's CDR3 is CASVSEGLNYGYTF. CDR3 sequence (DNA): TGTGCCAGCGTATCTGAAGGCCTTAACTATGGCTACACCTTC.

There are a few counts of this clone. One junction end does not reproduce the germline sequence, and a read error may be involved. V gene TRBV6-2 or TRBV6-3 combines with J gene TRBJ2-1, with TRBD1 as a possible D gene (6 bases). CDR3 length equals 14 residues. The germline V gene has CDR1 MNHEY and CDR2 SVGEGT. The CDR3: CASSQTTRGDEQSF. The CDR3 DNA reads as TGTGCCAGCAGCCAGACGACCAGGGGCGATGAGCAGTCCTTC.

The rearrangement joins TRBV24-1 to TRBJ1-1, with 8 bases identical to TRBD1. V shed 2 bases, J shed 8 bases, and the junction held 6 bases outside the gene matches. CDR3 size: 14 residues. In germline, CDR1 is KGHDR, CDR2 SFDVKD. The CDR3: CATSDSGGHREAFF. CDR3 nucleotides: TGTGCCACCAGTGATTCAGGGGGCCACAGAGAAGCTTTCTTT.

This clone was detected ten times or more. This rearrangement joins TRBV24-1 to TRBJ2-1; 9 bases map to TRBD2. Germline trimming cut 1 base from V and 2 bases from J; bases unmatched to any gene: 8. CDR1 KGHDR and CDR2 SFDVKD come from the germline V gene. This CDR3 is 18 amino acids long. CDR3 sequence reads: CATSDFTSGQTPYNEQFF. CDR3 nucleotides: TGTGCCACCAGTGATTTCACTAGCGGGCAGACCCCCTACAATGAGCAGTTCTTC.

In its sample, this clone was seen a few times. J is TRBJ1-2 and V is TRBV12-3 or TRBV12-4; 12 bases align to TRBD1. The CDR3 covers 15 residues. The J segment lost 5 bases and the V segment lost 5 bases, leaving 6 bases of the junction unmatched. The CDR3 reads CASSPGTGGRYGYTF. For the CDR3, the DNA is TGTGCCAGCAGTCCGGGGACAGGGGGCAGGTATGGCTACACCTTC.

This clone was found many times. The chain has TRBV9 and TRBJ2-1; a possible D gene is TRBD1 (6 bases). The germline V and J ends were trimmed by 4 bases and 3 bases, with 11 bases remaining between them. The CDR3 sequence is 14 residues long. In germline, CDR1 is SGDLS, CDR2 YYNGEE. The CDR3 DNA reads TGTGCCAGCAGCCCTTGGGACAACTACAATGAGCAGTTCTTC. This gives the protein CASSPWDNYNEQFF.

This clone has a count of ten or more. The rearrangement uses TRBV2 and TRBJ2-5; 9 bases line up with TRBD1. The CDR3 runs 16 residues. CDR1 is SNHLY and CDR2 is FYNNEI in the germline V gene. J gave up 3 bases and V 6 bases, and 11 bases lay outside the gene matches. CDR3 in amino acids: CASRSGYRGREETQYF. DNA of the CDR3: TGTGCCAGCAGGAGCGGATACAGGGGGCGGGAAGAGACCCAGTACTTC.

Of note for this clone: At one end the junction does not follow the germline gene, possibly because of a read error. This chain uses TRBV18 with TRBJ1-1; D uncertain. Germline-derived CDR1 and CDR2 are KGHSH and LQKENI. This CDR3 is built from 12 residues. The CDR3 loop reads CARSPGRYESFF. DNA of the CDR3: TGTGCCAGGTCACCTGGCCGTTATGAATCTTTCTTT.

The V and J genes are TRBV7-3 and TRBJ2-3; 7 nucleotides line up with TRBD2. J was trimmed by 2 bases and V by 2 bases; bases with no gene match: 7. This CDR3 is built from 16 residues. Germline lookup yields CDR1 SGHTA and CDR2 FQGTGA. Here the CDR3 reads CASSLVGLAATDTQYF. DNA of the CDR3: TGTGCCAGCAGCTTAGTCGGTCTAGCGGCCACAGATACGCAGTATTTT.

Ten or more counts support this clone. The rearrangement links TRBV5-1 to TRBJ1-6; D is possibly TRBD1 (6 bases). Germline CDR1 and CDR2: SGHRS and YFSETQ. V lost 3 bases to trimming and J lost 8 bases, with 12 bases between them. The CDR3 is made up of 14 amino acids. In nucleotides, the CDR3 is TGCGCCAGCAGCTCCAGGGGTAGGGATTCACCCCTCCACTTT. It specifies CASSSRGRDSPLHF.

This clone has just a few counts. This chain links TRBV5-1 with TRBJ2-1, with 8 bases that match TRBD2. Per germline, CDR1 SGHRS and CDR2 YFSETQ. J was trimmed by 7 bases and V by 4 bases; bases with no gene match: 13. The CDR3 sequence is 16 residues long. The CDR3 sequence is CASSPSGLGLGNEQFF. The CDR3 region has the DNA TGCGCCAGCAGCCCATCGGGACTAGGTTTGGGTAATGAGCAGTTCTTC.

This clone was seen a few times. Being one base from a much bigger clone, this may be a read error. This chain connects TRBV29-1 to TRBJ1-2; maybe TRBD1 (5 bases). The CDR3 loop spans 11 amino acids. The germline V and J ends were trimmed by 8 bases and 8 bases, with 15 bases remaining between them. From germline, CDR1 is SQVTM and CDR2 ANQGSEA. The CDR3 reads CSYMSRGGYTF. The CDR3 bases are TGCAGCTACATGTCGCGGGGCGGCTACACCTTC. The full variable domain, with the rest looked up from reference TRBV29-1 and TRBJ1-2, is SAVISQKPSRDICQRGTSLTIQCQVDSQVTMMFWYRQQPGQSLTLIATANQGSEATYESGFVIDKFPISRPNLTFSTLTVSNMSPEDSSIYLCSYMSRGGYTFGSGTRLTVV.

The table lists this clone with many counts. The chain has TRBV5-6 and TRBJ2-6, with D tentatively TRBD2 (6 bases). The V and J ends lost 2 bases and 0 bases respectively, with 12 bases between them. The V gene's germline CDR1 is SGHDT and CDR2 YYEEEE. This CDR3 has 17 residues. The CDR3 here is CASSLGLIFSGANVLTF. CDR3 bases: TGTGCCAGCAGCTTAGGACTAATATTCTCTGGGGCCAACGTCCTGACTTTC. Supplemented by reference TRBV5-6 and TRBJ2-6, the full variable domain reads DAGVTQSPTHLIKTRGQQVTLRCSPKSGHDTVSWYQQALGQGPQFIFQYYEEEERQRGNFPDRFSGHQFPNYSSELNVNALLLGDSALYLCASSLGLIFSGANVLTFGAGSRLTVL.